This passage covers 30 T cell receptor beta chains from one sample sequenced in a study of T cell changes during pregnancy in multiple sclerosis. Sequencing was performed with immunoSEQ multiplex PCR; in TCRdb, only in-frame clones are kept and a portion is missing. The sample consists of 50,000 to 75,000 clones, over 90% of them appearing once. The sequencing here drew on CD8+ T cells from peripheral blood mononuclear cells, taken in the third trimester of pregnancy. Every receptor here comes from a female donor with multiple sclerosis, enrolled in a pregnancy study.

This chain connects TRBV4-1 to TRBJ2-5; D might be TRBD2 (5 bases). This CDR3 contains 14 residues. Trimming took off 0 bases at V and 5 bases at J, with 10 bases between the two ends. Germline CDR1 is MGHRA and CDR2 is YSYEKL. The CDR3 DNA is TGCGCCAGCAGCCAAGACGAGGGCACGGAGACCCAGTACTTC. Translating gives CASSQDEGTETQYF.

V gene TRBV5-6 combines with J gene TRBJ2-7; 12 bases are a match to TRBD1. The germline V gene has CDR1 SGHDT and CDR2 YYEEEE. The V gene end was trimmed by 0 bases and the J gene end by 3 bases; junction bases not matched to a gene: 1. The CDR3 is 15 residues long. The chain's CDR3 is CASSLGDRGLYEQYF. CDR3 bases: TGTGCCAGCAGCTTGGGGGACAGGGGGCTCTACGAGCAGTACTTC.

The rearrangement joins TRBV7-9 to TRBJ2-2, with TRBD2 matching over 8 bases. This CDR3 region has 14 residues. Per germline, CDR1 SEHNR and CDR2 FQNEAQ (reference sequence). V dropped 10 bases and J dropped 3; count of bases not matched to a gene: 7. The CDR3 protein is CATGGAGDTGELFF. In DNA, the CDR3 is TGTGCCACCGGGGGGGCGGGGGACACCGGGGAGCTGTTTTTT.

The chain combines TRBV19 with TRBJ1-2; the match to TRBD1 covers 7 bases. The J segment lost 5 bases and the V segment lost 5 bases, leaving 8 bases of the junction unmatched. Germline values: CDR1 LNHDA, CDR2 SQIVND (reference sequence). The length of the CDR3 is 14 residues. The CDR3 loop is CASSPGTETYGYTF. The CDR3 bases are TGTGCCAGTAGTCCCGGGACAGAGACTTATGGCTACACCTTC.

This clone showed up just once. The chain combines TRBV28 with TRBJ1-5; possibly TRBD1 for D (5 bases). CDR1 and CDR2 (germline): MDHEN, SYDVKM. Trimming cost V 6 bases and J 2 bases, with 11 bases left between them. CDR3 length equals 14 residues. Here the CDR3 DNA reads TGTGCCAGCAGAGTGGGGCACCGCAATCAGCCCCAGCATTTT. This translates into CASRVGHRNQPQHF.

The chain links TRBV30 to TRBJ2-2; unclear D gene. CDR3 length: 11 residues. V lost 2 bases and J lost 5, with 3 bases in between. Germline values: CDR1 GTSNPN, CDR2 SVGIG (reference sequence). The CDR3 here is CAWSPTGELFF. CDR3 bases: TGTGCCTGGAGTCCAACCGGGGAGCTGTTTTTT.

The chain joins TRBV27 to TRBJ2-7; TRBD2 might be the D (7 bases). Per germline, CDR1 MNHEY and CDR2 SMNVEV (reference sequence). With 0 bases removed from V and 7 bases from J, the gap between germline ends came to 19 bases. The CDR3 spans 16 residues. CDR3 protein: CASSLSFQGGGGEQYF. CDR3 DNA: TGTGCCAGCAGTTTATCGTTTCAGGGAGGGGGAGGGGAGCAGTACTTC.

This rearrangement joins TRBV13 to TRBJ1-3; TRBD1 matches 7 bases. Trimming took 5 bases from V and 2 from J; bases not matched to a gene: 6. Per the germline V gene, CDR1 is PRHDT and CDR2 is FYEKMQ (reference sequence). The CDR3 consists of 15 residues. The CDR3 DNA follows: TGTGCCAGCAGCCCACGGGACAGAGCTGGAAACACCATATATTTT. It encodes CASSPRDRAGNTIYF.

The J gene is TRBJ2-1, the V gene TRBV4-1; TRBD2 might be the D (6 bases). CDR1 MGHRA and CDR2 YSYEKL come from the germline V gene. The ends were cut back, 10 bases at V and 5 bases at J, with 15 bases in the middle. The CDR3 extends over 13 amino acids. The DNA of the CDR3 is TGCGCCACCGGTCGGGGGAACAACAATGAGCAGTTCTTC. Its protein product is CATGRGNNNEQFF.

This rearrangement joins TRBV5-6 to TRBJ2-1, with 14 bases aligning to TRBD2. V lost 4 bases, J lost 7 bases, and 7 bases stayed unmatched. CDR3 length equals 16 residues. Germline CDR1 SGHDT, CDR2 YYEEEE. The CDR3 loop is CASSPGTSGSFNEQFF. The CDR3 region has the DNA TGTGCCAGCAGCCCCGGGACTAGCGGGAGTTTTAATGAGCAGTTCTTC.

V is TRBV6-4 and J is TRBJ2-4; D might be TRBD1 (5 bases). The V and J ends lost 4 bases and 0 bases respectively, with 13 bases between them. Per germline, CDR1 MRHNA and CDR2 SNTAGT. There are 16 residues in the CDR3. CDR3 in amino acids: CASSGIQGIAKNIQYF. CDR3 bases: TGTGCCAGCAGTGGAATCCAGGGTATAGCCAAAAACATTCAGTACTTC.

The chain links TRBV4-3 to TRBJ1-1; weak D call: TRBD1 (5 bases). With 0 bases removed from V and 3 bases from J, the gap between germline ends came to 11 bases. The CDR3 has 15 amino acids. CDR1 LGHNA and CDR2 YSLEER come from the germline V gene. The CDR3 spells CASSQEGGGYTEAFF. As DNA, the CDR3 is TGCGCCAGCAGCCAAGAGGGGGGGGGATACACTGAAGCTTTCTTT.

V gene TRBV9 combines with J gene TRBJ2-2; D may be TRBD1 (6 bases). The V end lost 5 bases, the J end lost 2 bases, and 19 bases lay between the germline ends. Looked up from germline, CDR1 is SGDLS and CDR2 is YYNGEE. CDR3 length equals 17 residues. The CDR3 reads CASRSNPGTPNTGELFF. In DNA form, the CDR3 reads TGTGCCAGCAGATCTAACCCCGGGACACCCAACACCGGGGAGCTGTTTTTT.

The V and J genes are TRBV13 and TRBJ2-7; perhaps TRBD2 as D (6 bases). Germline-derived CDR1 and CDR2 are PRHDT and FYEKMQ (reference sequence). Trimming took 5 bases from V and 3 from J, leaving 14 bases between them. There are 14 residues in the CDR3. CDR3 DNA sequence: TGTGCCAGCAGCCCAGGACTAAGCGACTACGAGCAGTACTTC. Encoded protein: CASSPGLSDYEQYF.

V usage is TRBV7-9 and J usage is TRBJ2-1; TRBD2 matches at 10 bases. Germline V lookup: CDR1 SEHNR, CDR2 FQNEAQ (reference sequence). V lost 2 bases to trimming and J lost 7 bases; unmatched junction nucleotides: 5. The CDR3 is 15 amino acids. The CDR3 region has the DNA TGTGCCAGCAGCTTAACGCTAGCGGGGGAAAATGAGCAGTTCTTC. It codes for CASSLTLAGENEQFF.

V and J are TRBV11-2 and TRBJ1-2, with D unresolved. V lost 5 bases to trimming and J lost 4 bases, with 20 bases between them. Looked up from germline, CDR1 is SGHAT and CDR2 is FQNNGV. This CDR3 comprises 16 residues. This CDR3 reads CASSPATSPAGYGYTF. In DNA form, the CDR3 reads TGTGCCAGCAGCCCAGCGACAAGCCCCGCGGGCTATGGCTACACCTTC.

The V call is TRBV27, the J call TRBJ1-1, with D possibly TRBD1 on 6 matching bases. CDR1 MNHEY and CDR2 SMNVEV come from the germline V gene (reference sequence). This CDR3 has 14 amino acids. Trimming stripped 6 bases from V and 1 base from J, with 12 bases between. The chain's CDR3 is CASRRGQRNTEAFF. The CDR3 coding sequence is TGTGCCAGCAGACGTGGACAGAGGAACACTGAAGCTTTCTTT.

The gene calls are TRBV6-5 and TRBJ2-4; weak D call: TRBD1 (6 bases). CDR1 MNHEY and CDR2 SVGAGI come from the germline V gene. CDR3 size: 15 residues. V was cut by 5 bases and J by 0 bases, with 11 bases left in between. DNA of the CDR3: TGTGCCAGCAGTCGGACAGTACTAGCCAAAAACATTCAGTACTTC. Amino acid sequence: CASSRTVLAKNIQYF.

The rearrangement links TRBV10-2 to TRBJ2-7; D uncertain. With 3 bases removed from V and 1 base from J, the gap between germline ends came to 7 bases. Per the germline V gene, CDR1 is WSHSY and CDR2 is SAAADI. This CDR3 spans 13 amino acids. Written as DNA, the CDR3 is TGCGCCAGCAGTGATGGGCAGTCCTACGAGCAGTACTTC. It is translated as CASSDGQSYEQYF.

The chain combines TRBV28 with TRBJ2-5, with 12 bases lining up with TRBD1. The germline CDR1 and CDR2 sequences are MDHEN and SYDVKM. Trimming at V came to 3 bases and at J to 4 bases, leaving 3 bases not matched to a gene. CDR3 length: 15 amino acids. CDR3 region: CASSLGQGARETQYF. The CDR3 bases are TGTGCCAGCAGTTTGGGACAGGGGGCTAGAGAGACCCAGTACTTC. Using reference TRBV28 and TRBJ2-5 for the parts outside the CDR3, the full variable domain is DVKVTQSSRYLVKRTGEKVFLECVQDMDHENMFWYRQDPGLGLRLIYFSYDVKMKEKGDIPEGYSVSREKKERFSLILESASTNQTSMYLCASSLGQGARETQYFGPGTRLLVL.

The J gene is TRBJ2-5, the V gene TRBV7-9; no clear D gene. The V and J ends lost 6 bases and 2 bases respectively, with 13 bases between them. This CDR3 has 14 amino acids. Germline lookup yields CDR1 SEHNR and CDR2 FQNEAQ (reference sequence). CDR3 in DNA: TGTGCCAGCAGTTTCGCGGATGGGCAAGAGACCCAGTACTTC. Its translation is CASSFADGQETQYF.

DNA for the CDR3: TGTGCCAGCAGTTTGACAGGGGTAGATAACTATGGCTACACCTTC. Residues: CASSLTGVDNYGYTF. The chain carries TRBV28 and TRBJ1-2; 8 bases are shared with TRBD1. V shed 3 bases, J shed 1 base, and the junction held 4 bases outside the gene matches. The germline gives CDR1 MDHEN, CDR2 SYDVKM. The CDR3 runs 15 residues.

A single count supports this clone. The CDR3 is CAWSSGLTDTQYF. CDR3 sequence (DNA): TGTGCCTGGAGTTCAGGGCTGACAGATACGCAGTATTTT. V and J are TRBV30 and TRBJ2-3, with D maybe TRBD1 (5 bases). The CDR3 covers 13 residues. The germline gives CDR1 GTSNPN, CDR2 SVGIG (reference sequence). Between the trimmed V and J ends, which lost 2 bases and 3 bases, there was a span of 9 bases.

V gene TRBV4-3 combines with J gene TRBJ2-2; D may be TRBD2 (6 bases). With 0 bases removed from V and 0 bases from J, the gap between germline ends came to 8 bases. Germline V gene sequence: CDR1 LGHNA, CDR2 YSLEER. The CDR3 length is 16 residues. The CDR3 coding sequence is TGCGCCAGCAGCCAAGAGACGGGAGCGAACACCGGGGAGCTGTTTTTT. Translated, it gives CASSQETGANTGELFF.

V is TRBV7-7 and J is TRBJ2-2; no clear D gene. Germline CDR1 SSHAT, CDR2 FNYEAQ (reference sequence). Trimming pared 5 bases from V and 3 bases from J, leaving 4 bases between. The CDR3 contains 12 residues. For the CDR3, the DNA is TGTGCCAGCAGCGCAGACACCGGGGAGCTGTTTTTT. As protein: CASSADTGELFF.

This rearrangement joins TRBV7-9 to TRBJ1-1; D unresolved. The CDR3 consists of 17 residues. CDR1 is SEHNR and CDR2 is FQNEAQ in the germline V gene (reference sequence). V was cut by 1 base and J by 3 bases, with 18 bases left in between. The CDR3 bases are TGTGCCAGCAGCTTAGTACGGCAGATGGGCTATTACACTGAAGCTTTCTTT. It specifies CASSLVRQMGYYTEAFF. Using reference TRBV7-9 and TRBJ1-1 for the parts outside the CDR3, the full variable domain is DTGVSQNPRHKITKRGQNVTFRCDPISEHNRLYWYRQTLGQGPEFLTYFQNEAQLEKSRLLSDRFSAERPKGSFSTLEIQRTEQGDSAMYLCASSLVRQMGYYTEAFFGQGTRLTVV.

V usage is TRBV29-1 and J usage is TRBJ2-2; D is perhaps TRBD1 (6 bases). CDR3 length: 14 amino acids. Deletions cut 2 bases from V and 4 bases from J, with 11 bases between. CDR1 is SQVTM and CDR2 is ANQGSEA in the germline V gene. The CDR3 coding sequence is TGCAGCGTTGAACCAGGGGCAGCCACCGGGGAGCTGTTTTTT. This gives the protein CSVEPGAATGELFF.

V and J are TRBV7-6 and TRBJ2-3, with D unresolved. CDR1 and CDR2 (germline): SGHVS, FNYEAQ. The CDR3 covers 14 residues. With 5 bases removed from V and 8 bases from J, the gap between germline ends came to 17 bases. CDR3 sequence: CASSLTPPPVTQYF. The CDR3 DNA follows: TGTGCCAGCAGCCTGACTCCGCCGCCCGTTACGCAGTATTTT.

The chain recombines TRBV7-9 with TRBJ2-3; a weak D match, TRBD2 (5 bases). Trimming cost V 1 base and J 0 bases, with 14 bases left between them. Germline V CDR1 and CDR2: SEHNR, FQNEAQ (reference sequence). CDR3 size: 17 residues. CDR3 sequence (DNA): TGTGCCAGCAGCTTAGGCTCCTCTAGCCCTAGCACAGATACGCAGTATTTT. Amino acids: CASSLGSSSPSTDTQYF.

The genes are TRBV6-1 and TRBJ1-2; 9 bases map to TRBD1. CDR1 and CDR2 (germline): MNHNS, SASEGT. The CDR3 spans 18 residues. Trimming took 2 bases from V and 5 from J; bases not matched to a gene: 15. The CDR3 protein is CASSERGSGTGFRYGYTF. CDR3 DNA: TGTGCCAGCAGTGAAAGGGGATCCGGGACAGGGTTTAGGTATGGCTACACCTTC.